The clone carrying this TCR beta chain was seen once. Its antigen is undetermined. This sample stems from a study of cytomegalovirus exposure and HLA in healthy donors. Regarding the study as a whole: V segments that were indistinguishable, TRBV6-2 and TRBV6-3 among them, were omitted from analysis. TCR beta chains numbering 164 were designated cytomegalovirus-associated. Available immune exposure information was restricted to CMV serostatus only.

The PCR had 60 Vbeta and 13 Jbeta primers. TCRdb's table, derived via immunoSEQ multiplex PCR, lists solely in-frame clones and lacks some. Of around 140,000 clones in the sample, around four fifths are singletons; the top ten hold approximately 1.5%. Trimming shortened V by 9 bases and J by 7 bases, and 9 bases separated the two germline ends. The CDR3 has 10 amino acids. Germline V gene data show CDR1 as LNHDA and CDR2 as SQIVND (reference sequence). The source of this sequence is a young man in good health and CMV-seropositive. The sample taken for sequencing was PBMCs. This chain connects TRBV19 to TRBJ1-2; no reliable D call. The CDR3 sequence is CASFLVGYTF. The CDR3 nucleotides are TGTGCCAGCTTTCTAGTTGGCTACACCTTC.